These 10 T cell receptor beta chains were sequenced from one sample in a study of shared clonotypes between healthy human individuals. Some clones are missing from TCRdb's copy, which holds only in-frame ones; the method was immunoSEQ multiplex PCR. This sample has some 530,000 clones, with over 70% found just once. Sequenced material: PBMCs. These receptor sequences come from a middle-aged woman in good health. Some clones in this sample may be carry-over from other donors' samples.

The table lists this clone with a count of one. This sequence joins TRBV10-3 and TRBJ2-3, with 12 bases fitting TRBD2. The CDR3 has 15 residues. V dropped 6 bases and J dropped 3; count of bases not matched to a gene: 4. Germline V CDR1 and CDR2: ENHRY, SYGVKD. The CDR3 spells CAISTGTSGTDTQYF. Here the CDR3 DNA reads TGTGCCATCAGCACCGGGACTAGCGGGACAGATACGCAGTATTTT.

This chain joins TRBV7-2 and TRBJ1-2; 9 bases match TRBD1. This CDR3 spans 16 amino acids. Germline V CDR1 and CDR2: SGHTA, FQGNSA. Losses at the gene ends were 5 bases for V and 5 bases for J; bases not matched to a gene: 12. This chain's CDR3 is CASSQGTGLGNYGYTF. DNA of the CDR3: TGTGCCAGCAGCCAGGGGACAGGGTTGGGCAATTATGGCTACACCTTC.

Notes on this clone: A much larger clone lies a single base off, so this may be a read error. This chain links TRBV7-6 with TRBJ1-1; D is unclear. CDR3 length: 14 amino acids. Germline V gives CDR1 SGHVS, CDR2 FNYEAQ. V lost 1 base to trimming and J lost 1 base, with 7 bases between them. The CDR3: CASSLGAGNTEAFF. The CDR3 DNA reads as TGTGCCAGCAGCTTAGGGGCAGGGAACACTGAAGCTTTCTTT.

The chain has TRBV4-1 and TRBJ2-2; D is possibly TRBD1 (6 bases). V lost 1 base to trimming and J lost 0 bases, with 15 bases between them. Germline loops: CDR1 MGHRA, CDR2 YSYEKL. The CDR3 has 18 residues. The CDR3 here is CASSQGGPEETNTGELFF. The CDR3 DNA sequence: TGCGCCAGCAGCCAAGGGGGGCCTGAGGAGACGAACACCGGGGAGCTGTTTTTT.

The V and J genes are TRBV10-3 and TRBJ2-7; D perhaps matches TRBD1 (5 bases). The V end was cut by 4 bases, the J end by 0 bases, with 10 bases between. CDR1 is ENHRY and CDR2 is SYGVKD in the germline V gene. This CDR3 contains 14 residues. The CDR3, as DNA: TGTGCCATCAGTGGGACAAATAACTCCTACGAGCAGTACTTC. Protein sequence: CAISGTNNSYEQYF.

The genes are TRBV27 and TRBJ2-3; 7 bases are shared with TRBD2. Looked up from germline, CDR1 is MNHEY and CDR2 is SMNVEV (reference sequence). There are 14 residues in the CDR3. With V trimmed by 6 bases and J by 7 bases, 10 bases remained unmatched. Written as DNA, the CDR3 is TGTGCCAGCAGACCCAATGGCGGGAGCTATACGCAGTATTTT. Translation: CASRPNGGSYTQYF.

The V and J genes are TRBV7-2 and TRBJ2-7, with a possible D match to TRBD1 (6 bases). With 1 base removed from V and 3 bases from J, the gap between germline ends came to 16 bases. CDR3 size: 16 residues. Germline assignment: CDR1 SGHTA and CDR2 FQGNSA. CDR3 sequence reads: CASSLGRRGRNYEQYF. DNA of the CDR3: TGTGCCAGCAGCTTAGGGCGCAGGGGACGGAACTACGAGCAGTACTTC.

Points on this clone: A far larger clone lies a single base away; this is likely a read error. The chain carries TRBV7-8 and TRBJ1-1; possible D gene TRBD1, 5 bases. The CDR3 sequence is 13 residues long. V was trimmed by 6 bases and J by 4 bases, leaving 12 bases between them. Germline loops: CDR1 SGHVS, CDR2 FQNEAQ. The CDR3 DNA sequence: TGTGCCAGCAGACGGGACGGGAGCACTGAAGCTTTCTTT. It encodes CASRRDGSTEAFF. The full variable domain, in which reference TRBV7-8 and TRBJ1-1 provide the parts outside the CDR3, is GAGVSQSPRYKVAKRGQDVALRCDPISGHVSLFWYQQALGQGPEFLTYFQNEAQLDKSGLPSDRFFAERPEGSVSTLKIQRTQQEDSAVYLCASRRDGSTEAFFGQGTRLTVV.

This clone was found a few times. The rearrangement uses TRBV18 and TRBJ2-7; no firm D call. This CDR3 contains 15 residues. Trimming shortened V by 2 bases and J by 0 bases, and 11 bases separated the two germline ends. Germline V lookup: CDR1 KGHSH, CDR2 LQKENI. DNA for the CDR3: TGTGCCAGCTCACCAAGAAGTCTGAGCTCCTACGAGCAGTACTTC. It translates to CASSPRSLSSYEQYF.

The V and J genes are TRBV10-3 and TRBJ1-1, with D maybe TRBD1 (5 bases). Germline CDR1 and CDR2: ENHRY and SYGVKD. CDR3 length equals 15 residues. Trimming cost V 6 bases and J 1 base, with 15 bases left between them. CDR3 in DNA: TGTGCCATCAGACAGTCGATGGGGCGGAACACTGAAGCTTTCTTT. This translates into CAIRQSMGRNTEAFF.